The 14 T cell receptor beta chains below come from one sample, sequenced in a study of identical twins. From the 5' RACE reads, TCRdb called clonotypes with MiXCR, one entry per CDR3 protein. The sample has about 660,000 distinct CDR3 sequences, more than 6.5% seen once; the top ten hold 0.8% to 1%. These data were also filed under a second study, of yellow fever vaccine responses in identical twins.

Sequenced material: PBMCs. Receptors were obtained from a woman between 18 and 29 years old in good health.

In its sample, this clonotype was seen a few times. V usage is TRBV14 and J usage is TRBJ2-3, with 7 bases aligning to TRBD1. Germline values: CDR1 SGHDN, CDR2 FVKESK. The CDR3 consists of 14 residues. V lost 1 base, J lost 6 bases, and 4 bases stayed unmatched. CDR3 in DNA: TGTGCCAGCAGCCAAGTCACAGGGGCGGATACGCAGTATTTT. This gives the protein CASSQVTGADTQYF.

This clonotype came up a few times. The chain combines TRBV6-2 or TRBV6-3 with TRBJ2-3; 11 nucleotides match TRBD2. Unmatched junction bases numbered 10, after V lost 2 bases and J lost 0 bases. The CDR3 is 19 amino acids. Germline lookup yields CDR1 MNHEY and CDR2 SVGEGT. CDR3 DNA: TGTGCCAGCAGTTACCCTCCGGGACTAGCGGTCTCTAGCACAGATACGCAGTATTTT. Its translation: CASSYPPGLAVSSTDTQYF.

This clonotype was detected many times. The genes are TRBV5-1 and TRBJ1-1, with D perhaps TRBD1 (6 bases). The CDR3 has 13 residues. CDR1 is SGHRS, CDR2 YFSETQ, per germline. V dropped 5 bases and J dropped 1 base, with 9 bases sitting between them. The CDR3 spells CASRTGWNTEAFF. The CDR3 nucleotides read TGCGCCAGCAGAACAGGGTGGAACACTGAAGCTTTCTTT.

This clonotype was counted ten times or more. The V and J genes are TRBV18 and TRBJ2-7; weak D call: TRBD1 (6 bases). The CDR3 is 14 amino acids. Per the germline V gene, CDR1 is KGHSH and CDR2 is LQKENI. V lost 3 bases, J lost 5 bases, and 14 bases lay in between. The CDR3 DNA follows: TGTGCCAGCTCACCCTGGGACATGATCAACGAGCAGTACTTC. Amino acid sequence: CASSPWDMINEQYF.

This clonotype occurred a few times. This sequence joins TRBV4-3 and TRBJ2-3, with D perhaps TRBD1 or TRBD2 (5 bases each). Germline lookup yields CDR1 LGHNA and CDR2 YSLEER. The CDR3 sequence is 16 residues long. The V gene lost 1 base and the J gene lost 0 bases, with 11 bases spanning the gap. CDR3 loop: CASSQVRGVSTDTQYF. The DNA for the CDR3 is TGCGCCAGCAGCCAAGTAAGAGGGGTGAGCACAGATACGCAGTATTTT.

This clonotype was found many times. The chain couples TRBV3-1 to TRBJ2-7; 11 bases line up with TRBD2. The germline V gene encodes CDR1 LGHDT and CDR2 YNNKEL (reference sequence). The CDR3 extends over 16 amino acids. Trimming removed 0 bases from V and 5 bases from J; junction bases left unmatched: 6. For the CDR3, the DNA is TGTGCCAGCAGCCAAGATGTGACTAGCGGGACGAACGAGCAGTACTTC. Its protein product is CASSQDVTSGTNEQYF.

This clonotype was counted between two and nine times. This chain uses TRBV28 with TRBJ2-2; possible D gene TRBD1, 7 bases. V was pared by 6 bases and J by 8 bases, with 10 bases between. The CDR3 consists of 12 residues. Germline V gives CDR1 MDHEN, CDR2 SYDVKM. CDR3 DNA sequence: TGTGCCAGCAGGACAGGGAGGGGGGAGCTGTTTTTT. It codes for CASRTGRGELFF.

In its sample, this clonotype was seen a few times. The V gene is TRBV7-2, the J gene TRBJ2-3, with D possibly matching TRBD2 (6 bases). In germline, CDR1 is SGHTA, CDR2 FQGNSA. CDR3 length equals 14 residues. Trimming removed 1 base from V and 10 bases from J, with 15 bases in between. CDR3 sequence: CASSLDRVGTPQYF. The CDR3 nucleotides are TGTGCCAGCAGCTTAGATCGAGTGGGGACTCCGCAGTATTTT.

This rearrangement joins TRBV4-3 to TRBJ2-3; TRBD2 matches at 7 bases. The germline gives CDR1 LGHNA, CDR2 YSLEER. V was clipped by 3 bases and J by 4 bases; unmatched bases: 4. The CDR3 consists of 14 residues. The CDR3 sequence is CASSQGSGADTQYF. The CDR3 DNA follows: TGCGCCAGCAGCCAGGGAAGCGGGGCAGATACGCAGTATTTT.

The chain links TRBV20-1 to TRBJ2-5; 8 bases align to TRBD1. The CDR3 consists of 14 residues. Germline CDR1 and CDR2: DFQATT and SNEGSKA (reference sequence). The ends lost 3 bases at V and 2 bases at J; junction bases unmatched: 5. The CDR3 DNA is TGCAGTGCTAGCCGTCGGACAGGGCAAGAGACCCAGTACTTC. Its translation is CSASRRTGQETQYF.

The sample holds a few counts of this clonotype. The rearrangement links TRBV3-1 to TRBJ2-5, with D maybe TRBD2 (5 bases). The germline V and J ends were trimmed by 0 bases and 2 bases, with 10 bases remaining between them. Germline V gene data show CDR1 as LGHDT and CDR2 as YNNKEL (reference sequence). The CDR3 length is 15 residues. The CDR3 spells CASSQEFSGQETQYF. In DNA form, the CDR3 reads TGTGCCAGCAGCCAAGAATTCAGCGGACAAGAGACCCAGTACTTC.

The CDR3 nucleotides read TGTGCCAGCACCCGGGGGGGTTCGGGGTATGGCTACACCTTC. Its translation: CASTRGGSGYGYTF. The chain links TRBV2 to TRBJ1-2, with D tentatively TRBD1 (5 bases). Per the germline V gene, CDR1 is SNHLY and CDR2 is FYNNEI. V lost 7 bases and J 5 bases, leaving 17 bases between the germline ends. The CDR3 consists of 14 residues. Looking up the rest from reference TRBV2 and TRBJ1-2 gives the full variable domain: EPEVTQTPSHQVTQMGQEVILRCVPISNHLYFYWYRQILGQKVEFLVSFYNNEISEKSEIFDDQFSVERPDGSNFTLKIRSTKLEDSAMYFCASTRGGSGYGYTFGSGTRLTVV.

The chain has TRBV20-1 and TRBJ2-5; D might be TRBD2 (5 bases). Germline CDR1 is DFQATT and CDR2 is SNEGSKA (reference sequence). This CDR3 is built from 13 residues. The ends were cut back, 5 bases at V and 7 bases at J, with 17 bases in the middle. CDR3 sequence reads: CSASTLQGGTQYF. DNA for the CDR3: TGCAGTGCTTCGACACTCCAAGGAGGGACCCAGTACTTC.

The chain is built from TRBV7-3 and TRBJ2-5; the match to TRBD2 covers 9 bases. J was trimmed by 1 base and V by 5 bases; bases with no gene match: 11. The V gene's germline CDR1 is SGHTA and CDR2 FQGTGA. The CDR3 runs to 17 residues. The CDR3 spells CASSPGFERGAQETQYF. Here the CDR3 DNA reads TGTGCCAGCAGCCCCGGGTTCGAGCGGGGGGCCCAAGAGACCCAGTACTTC. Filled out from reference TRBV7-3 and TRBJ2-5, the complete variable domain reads GAGVSQTPSNKVTEKGKYVELRCDPISGHTALYWYRQSLGQGPEFLIYFQGTGAADDSGLPNDRFFAVRPEGSVSTLKIQRTERGDSAVYLCASSPGFERGAQETQYFGPGTRLLVL.